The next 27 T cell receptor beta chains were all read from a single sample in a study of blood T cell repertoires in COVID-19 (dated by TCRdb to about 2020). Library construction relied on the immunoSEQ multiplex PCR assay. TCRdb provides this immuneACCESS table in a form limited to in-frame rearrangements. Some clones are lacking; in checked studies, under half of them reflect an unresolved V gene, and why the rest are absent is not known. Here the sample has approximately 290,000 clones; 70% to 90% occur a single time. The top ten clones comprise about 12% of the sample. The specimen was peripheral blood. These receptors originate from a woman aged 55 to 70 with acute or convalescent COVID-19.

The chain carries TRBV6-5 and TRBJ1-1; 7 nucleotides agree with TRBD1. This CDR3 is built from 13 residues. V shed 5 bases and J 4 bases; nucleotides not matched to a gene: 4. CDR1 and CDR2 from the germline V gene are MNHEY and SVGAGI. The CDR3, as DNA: TGTGCCAGCAGTCGACAGGGAGCCACTGAAGCTTTCTTT. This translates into CASSRQGATEAFF.

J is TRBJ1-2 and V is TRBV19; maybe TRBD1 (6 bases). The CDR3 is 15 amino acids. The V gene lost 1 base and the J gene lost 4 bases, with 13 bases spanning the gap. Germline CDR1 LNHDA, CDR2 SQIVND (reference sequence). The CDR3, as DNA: TGTGCCAGTAGTATAGCAGGGGTGACGACCTATGGCTACACCTTC. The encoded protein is CASSIAGVTTYGYTF.

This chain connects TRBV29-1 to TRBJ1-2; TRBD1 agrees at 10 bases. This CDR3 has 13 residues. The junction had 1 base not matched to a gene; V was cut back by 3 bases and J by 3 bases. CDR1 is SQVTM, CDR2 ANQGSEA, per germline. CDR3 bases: TGCAGCGTTGATGACAGGGGGCACTATGGCTACACCTTC. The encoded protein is CSVDDRGHYGYTF.

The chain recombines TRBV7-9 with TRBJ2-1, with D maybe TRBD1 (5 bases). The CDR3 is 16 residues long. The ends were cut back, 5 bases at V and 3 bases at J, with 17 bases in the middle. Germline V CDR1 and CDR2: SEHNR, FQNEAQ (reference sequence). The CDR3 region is CASSPTAQGLYNEQFF. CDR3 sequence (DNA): TGTGCCAGCAGCCCGACGGCGCAGGGCCTCTACAATGAGCAGTTCTTC. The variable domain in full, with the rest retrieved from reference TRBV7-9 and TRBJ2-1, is DTGVSQNPRHKITKRGQNVTFRCDPISEHNRLYWYRQTLGQGPEFLTYFQNEAQLEKSRLLSDRFSAERPKGSFSTLEIQRTEQGDSAMYLCASSPTAQGLYNEQFFGPGTRLTVL.

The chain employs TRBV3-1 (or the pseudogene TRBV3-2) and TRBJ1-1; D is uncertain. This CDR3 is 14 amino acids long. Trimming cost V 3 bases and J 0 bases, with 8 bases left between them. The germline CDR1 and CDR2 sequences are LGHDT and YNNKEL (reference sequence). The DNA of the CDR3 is TGTGCCAGCAGCCACGGCGAGGTGAACACTGAAGCTTTCTTT. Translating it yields CASSHGEVNTEAFF.

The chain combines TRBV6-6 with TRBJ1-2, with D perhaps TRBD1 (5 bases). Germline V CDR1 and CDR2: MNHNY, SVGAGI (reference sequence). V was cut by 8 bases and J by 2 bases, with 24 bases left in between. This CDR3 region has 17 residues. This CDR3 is CASCRWAGKTLNYGYTF. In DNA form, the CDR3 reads TGTGCCAGCTGTAGATGGGCAGGGAAAACCCTAAACTATGGCTACACCTTC.

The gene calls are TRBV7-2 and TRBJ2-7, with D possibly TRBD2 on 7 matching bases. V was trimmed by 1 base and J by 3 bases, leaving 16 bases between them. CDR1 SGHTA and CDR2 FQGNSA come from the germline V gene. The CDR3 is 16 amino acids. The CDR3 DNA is TGTGCCAGCAGCTTAGGCCTTACGGGGGGCTTCTACGAGCAGTACTTC. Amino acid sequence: CASSLGLTGGFYEQYF.

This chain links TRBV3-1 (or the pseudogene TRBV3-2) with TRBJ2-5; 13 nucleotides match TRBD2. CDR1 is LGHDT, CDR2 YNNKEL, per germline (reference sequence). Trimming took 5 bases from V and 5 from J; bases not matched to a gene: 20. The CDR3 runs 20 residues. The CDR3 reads CASSFTGVMTSGGPGETQYF. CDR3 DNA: TGTGCCAGCAGCTTTACAGGGGTAATGACTAGCGGGGGGCCAGGGGAGACCCAGTACTTC.

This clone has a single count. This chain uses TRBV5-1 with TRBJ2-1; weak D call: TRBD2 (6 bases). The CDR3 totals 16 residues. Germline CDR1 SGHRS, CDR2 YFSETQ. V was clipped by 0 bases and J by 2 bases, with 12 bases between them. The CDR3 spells CASSLAGGSTYNEQFF. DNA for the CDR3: TGCGCCAGCAGCTTGGCCGGAGGGAGCACCTACAATGAGCAGTTCTTC.

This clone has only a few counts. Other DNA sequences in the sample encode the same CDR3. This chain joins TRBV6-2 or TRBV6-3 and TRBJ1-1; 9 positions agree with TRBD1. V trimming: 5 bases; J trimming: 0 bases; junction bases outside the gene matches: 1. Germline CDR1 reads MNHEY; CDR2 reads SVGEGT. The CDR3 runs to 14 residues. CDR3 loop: CASSRDRVNTEAFF. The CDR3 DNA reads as TGTGCCAGCAGTCGGGACAGGGTGAACACTGAAGCTTTCTTT.

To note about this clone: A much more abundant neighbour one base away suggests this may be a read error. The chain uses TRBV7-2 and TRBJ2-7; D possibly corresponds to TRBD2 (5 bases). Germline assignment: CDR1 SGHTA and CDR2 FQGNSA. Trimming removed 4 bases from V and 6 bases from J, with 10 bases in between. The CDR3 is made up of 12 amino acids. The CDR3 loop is CASSSTAGEQYF. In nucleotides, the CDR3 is TGTGCCAGCAGCTCCACCGCGGGCGAGCAGTACTTC.

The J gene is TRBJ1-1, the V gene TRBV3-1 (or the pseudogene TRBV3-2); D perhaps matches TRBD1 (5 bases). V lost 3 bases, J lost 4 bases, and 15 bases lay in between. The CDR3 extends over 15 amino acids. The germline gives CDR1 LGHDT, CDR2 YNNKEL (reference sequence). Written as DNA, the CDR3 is TGTGCCAGCAGCCAGCCTCAGGTTAGGGGCACTGAAGCTTTCTTT. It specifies CASSQPQVRGTEAFF.

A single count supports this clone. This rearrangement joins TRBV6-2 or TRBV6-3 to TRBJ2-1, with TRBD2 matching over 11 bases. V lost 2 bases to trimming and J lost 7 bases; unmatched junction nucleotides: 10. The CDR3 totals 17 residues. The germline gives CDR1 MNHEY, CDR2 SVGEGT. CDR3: CASSYNLAGGPGNEQFF. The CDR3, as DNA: TGTGCCAGCAGTTACAACTTAGCGGGGGGGCCCGGTAATGAGCAGTTCTTC.

The CDR3 is CASSLDDFYEQYF. CDR3 bases: TGTGCCAGCAGCTTAGATGACTTTTACGAGCAGTACTTC. The chain couples TRBV11-2 to TRBJ2-7; D uncertain. Trimming removed 0 bases from V and 4 bases from J, with 7 bases in between. CDR1 and CDR2 (germline): SGHAT, FQNNGV. The CDR3 runs 13 residues.

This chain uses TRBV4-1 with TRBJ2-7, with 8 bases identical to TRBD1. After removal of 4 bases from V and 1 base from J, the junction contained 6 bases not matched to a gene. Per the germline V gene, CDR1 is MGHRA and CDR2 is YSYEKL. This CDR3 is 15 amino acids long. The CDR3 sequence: CASSPWTGTSYEQYF. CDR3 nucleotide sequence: TGCGCCAGCAGCCCCTGGACAGGGACTTCCTACGAGCAGTACTTC.

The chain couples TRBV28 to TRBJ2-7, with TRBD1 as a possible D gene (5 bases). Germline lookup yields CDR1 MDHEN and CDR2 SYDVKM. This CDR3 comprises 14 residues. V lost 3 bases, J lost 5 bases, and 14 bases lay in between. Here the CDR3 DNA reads TGTGCCAGCAGTTTTTCAGGGCTTGACAACGAGCAGTACTTC. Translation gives CASSFSGLDNEQYF.

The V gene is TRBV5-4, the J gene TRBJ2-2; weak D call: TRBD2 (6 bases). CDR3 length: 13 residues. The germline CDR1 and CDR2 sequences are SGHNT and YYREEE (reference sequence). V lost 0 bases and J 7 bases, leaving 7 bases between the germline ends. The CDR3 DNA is TGTGCCAGCAGCTTGGCCGGGGGCGGGGAGCTGTTTTTT. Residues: CASSLAGGGELFF.

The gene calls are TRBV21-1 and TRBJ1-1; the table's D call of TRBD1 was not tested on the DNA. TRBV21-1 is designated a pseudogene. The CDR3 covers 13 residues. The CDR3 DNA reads TGTGCCAGCAGCAAAGCGCCAGGCACTGAAGCTTTCTTT. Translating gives CASSKAPGTEAFF.

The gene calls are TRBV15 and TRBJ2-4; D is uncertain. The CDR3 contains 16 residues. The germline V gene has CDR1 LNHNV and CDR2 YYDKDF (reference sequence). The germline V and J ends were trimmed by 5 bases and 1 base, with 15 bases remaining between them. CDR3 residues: CATSGRTDGAKNIQYF. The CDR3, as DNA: TGTGCCACCAGCGGTCGAACCGACGGGGCCAAAAACATTCAGTACTTC.

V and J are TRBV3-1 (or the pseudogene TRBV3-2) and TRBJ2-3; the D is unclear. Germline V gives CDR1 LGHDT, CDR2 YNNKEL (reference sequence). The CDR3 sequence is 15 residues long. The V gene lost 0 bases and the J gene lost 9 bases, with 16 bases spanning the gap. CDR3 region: CASSQEVITSRTQYF. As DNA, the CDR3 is TGTGCCAGCAGCCAAGAAGTAATCACATCGAGGACGCAGTATTTT.

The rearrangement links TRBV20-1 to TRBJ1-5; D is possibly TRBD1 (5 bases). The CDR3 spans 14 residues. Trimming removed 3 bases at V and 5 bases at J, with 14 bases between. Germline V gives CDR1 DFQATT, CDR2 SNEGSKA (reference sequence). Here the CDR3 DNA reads TGCAGTGCTAGTGTGGGCCAGGGCCATCAGCCCCAGCATTTT. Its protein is CSASVGQGHQPQHF.

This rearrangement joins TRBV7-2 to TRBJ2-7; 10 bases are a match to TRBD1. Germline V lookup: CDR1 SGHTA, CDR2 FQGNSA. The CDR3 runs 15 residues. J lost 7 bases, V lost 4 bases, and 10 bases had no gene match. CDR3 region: CASSSLGQGSREQYF. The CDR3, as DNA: TGTGCCAGCAGCTCGCTGGGACAGGGGTCGCGGGAGCAGTACTTC. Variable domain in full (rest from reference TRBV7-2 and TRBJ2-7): GAGVSQSPSNKVTEKGKDVELRCDPISGHTALYWYRQSLGQGLEFLIYFQGNSAPDKSGLPSDRFSAERTGGSVSTLTIQRTQQEDSAVYLCASSSLGQGSREQYFGPGTRLTVT.

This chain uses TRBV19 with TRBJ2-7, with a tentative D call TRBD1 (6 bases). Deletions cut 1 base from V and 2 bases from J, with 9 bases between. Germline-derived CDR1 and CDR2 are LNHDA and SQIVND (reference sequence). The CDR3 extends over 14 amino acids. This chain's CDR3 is CASSIAQGPYEQYF. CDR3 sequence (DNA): TGTGCCAGTAGTATAGCACAGGGCCCCTACGAGCAGTACTTC.

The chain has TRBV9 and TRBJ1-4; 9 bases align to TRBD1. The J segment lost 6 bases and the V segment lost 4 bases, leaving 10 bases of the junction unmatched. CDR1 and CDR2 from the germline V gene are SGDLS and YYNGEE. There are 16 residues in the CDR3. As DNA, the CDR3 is TGTGCCAGCAGCCCTAATCCGACAGGGGGGGATGAAAAACTGTTTTTT. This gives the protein CASSPNPTGGDEKLFF.

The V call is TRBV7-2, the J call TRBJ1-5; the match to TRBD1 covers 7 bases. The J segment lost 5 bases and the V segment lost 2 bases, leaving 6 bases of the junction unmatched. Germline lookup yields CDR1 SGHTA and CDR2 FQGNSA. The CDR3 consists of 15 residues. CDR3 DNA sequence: TGTGCCAGCAGCTTACAGGGACAGAACCATCAGCCCCAGCATTTT. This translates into CASSLQGQNHQPQHF.

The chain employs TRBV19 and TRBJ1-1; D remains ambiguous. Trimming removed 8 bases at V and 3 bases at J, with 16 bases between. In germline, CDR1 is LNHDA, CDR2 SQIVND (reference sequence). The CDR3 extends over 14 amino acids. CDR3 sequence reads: CASGLALTHTEAFF. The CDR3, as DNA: TGTGCCAGTGGGCTGGCCCTAACCCACACTGAAGCTTTCTTT.

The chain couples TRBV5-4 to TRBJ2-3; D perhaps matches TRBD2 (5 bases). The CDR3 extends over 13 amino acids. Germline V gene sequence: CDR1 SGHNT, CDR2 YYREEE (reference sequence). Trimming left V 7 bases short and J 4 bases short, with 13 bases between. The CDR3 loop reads CASRYRGSDTQYF. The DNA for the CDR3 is TGTGCCAGCCGTTATCGGGGATCAGATACGCAGTATTTT.